These 32 T cell receptor beta chains came from one sample sequenced in a study of neurological immune-mediated disorders. TCRdb processed the 5' RACE reads anew with MiXCR; each CDR3 protein has one entry. Altogether 81,000 or so distinct CDR3 sequences are present, approximately 13% being singletons, with the ten largest covering approximately 5%. The time point denotes: longitudinal time-point 2. Sequencing used PBMCs. The origin of the receptors is a female donor with HTLV-1-associated myelopathy (HAM/TSP).

This clonotype was seen repeatedly, ten times or more. The chain combines TRBV7-2 with TRBJ2-7; 9 nucleotides line up with TRBD2. This CDR3 spans 14 amino acids. Germline assignment: CDR1 SGHTA and CDR2 FQGNSA. V lost 11 bases to trimming and J lost 0 bases; unmatched junction nucleotides: 8. CDR3 DNA: TGTGCCGTTCCTCTAGCGGGGAACTCCTACGAGCAGTACTTC. It yields the protein CAVPLAGNSYEQYF.

This clonotype was found many times. The chain couples TRBV20-1 to TRBJ2-5, with D perhaps assigned TRBD1 or TRBD2 (6 bases each). This CDR3 is 14 amino acids long. The germline V gene has CDR1 DFQATT and CDR2 SNEGSKA (reference sequence). V was trimmed by 1 base and J by 4 bases, leaving 13 bases between them. The CDR3 DNA reads as TGCAGTGCTAGAGCTGGGGGGCTAGTAGAGACCCAGTACTTC. Amino acids: CSARAGGLVETQYF.

This clonotype was counted at least ten times. The chain employs TRBV5-1 and TRBJ2-3; D unclear. V dropped 0 bases and J dropped 0 bases, with 5 bases sitting between them. The length of the CDR3 is 14 residues. CDR1 and CDR2 (germline): SGHRS, YFSETQ. The CDR3 reads CASSLGQSTDTQYF. CDR3 bases: TGCGCCAGCAGCTTGGGACAAAGCACAGATACGCAGTATTTT.

This clonotype was seen repeatedly, ten times or more. This chain joins TRBV12-3 or TRBV12-4 and TRBJ1-5; D gene unclear. This CDR3 has 14 amino acids. The germline V and J ends were trimmed by 1 base and 7 bases, with 11 bases remaining between them. Here the CDR3 reads CASSLGVIGQPQHF. The CDR3 region has the DNA TGTGCCAGCAGTTTAGGAGTCATAGGGCAGCCCCAGCATTTT.

The V call is TRBV6-5, the J call TRBJ2-7, with TRBD1 matching over 11 bases. Trimming took 5 bases from V and 6 from J; bases not matched to a gene: 6. Germline V gene data show CDR1 as MNHEY and CDR2 as SVGAGI. The CDR3 sequence is 14 residues long. CDR3 amino acids: CASSPGTGGSEQYF. CDR3 nucleotide sequence: TGTGCCAGCAGTCCAGGGACAGGGGGTTCCGAGCAGTACTTC.

In regard to this clonotype: Given a much more abundant clone one base away, this may be a read error. DNA of the CDR3: TGCAGTGCCAGGAAATGGACAGAAAACACCTGGGAGCTGTTTTTT. This codes for CSARKWTENTWELFF. The J gene is TRBJ2-2, the V gene TRBV20-1; D is possibly TRBD1 (6 bases). The CDR3 is 15 residues long. CDR1 and CDR2 from the germline V gene are DFQATT and SNEGSKA (reference sequence).

This clonotype was recorded at least ten times. The chain is built from TRBV12-3 or TRBV12-4 and TRBJ2-1, with TRBD2 matching 9 bases. This CDR3 has 14 amino acids. V shed 3 bases, J shed 5 bases, and the junction held 2 bases outside the gene matches. CDR3 sequence: CASSLAGGNNEQFF. As DNA, the CDR3 is TGTGCCAGCAGTTTGGCGGGGGGGAACAATGAGCAGTTCTTC.

The V call is TRBV6-2 or TRBV6-3, the J call TRBJ2-1; D is unresolved. The CDR3 length is 15 residues. The V and J ends lost 7 bases and 4 bases respectively, with 17 bases between them. Germline V gene sequence: CDR1 MNHEY, CDR2 SVGEGT. In DNA, the CDR3 is TGTGCCAGCACCTCCCTCGGCGAGTCATACAATGAGCAGTTCTTC. Its protein is CASTSLGESYNEQFF.

Ten or more counts support this clonotype. V usage is TRBV5-1 and J usage is TRBJ1-1, with D perhaps TRBD1 (5 bases). The CDR3 runs to 14 residues. The V gene's germline CDR1 is SGHRS and CDR2 YFSETQ. The germline V and J ends were trimmed by 4 bases and 2 bases, with 12 bases remaining between them. DNA for the CDR3: TGCGCCAGCAGCGGGTGGGGGGGAAACACTGAAGCTTTCTTT. This codes for CASSGWGGNTEAFF. The full variable domain, its missing parts supplied by reference TRBV5-1 and TRBJ1-1, is KAGVTQTPRYLIKTRGQQVTLSCSPISGHRSVSWYQQTPGQGLQFLFEYFSETQRNKGNFPGRFSGRQFSNSRSEMNVSTLELGDSALYLCASSGWGGNTEAFFGQGTRLTVV.

Ten or more counts support this clonotype. The J gene is TRBJ2-1, the V gene TRBV7-2, with D possibly matching TRBD1 (6 bases). CDR3 size: 14 residues. Germline V gene sequence: CDR1 SGHTA, CDR2 FQGNSA. Trimming pared 1 base from V and 8 bases from J, leaving 12 bases between. CDR3 loop: CASSLDRVSDEQFF. For the CDR3, the DNA is TGTGCCAGCAGCTTAGACAGGGTGAGCGATGAGCAGTTCTTC.

A few counts support this clonotype. The chain recombines TRBV7-8 with TRBJ2-7, with D perhaps TRBD1 (5 bases). Germline V CDR1 and CDR2: SGHVS, FQNEAQ. Trimming shortened V by 1 base and J by 0 bases, and 19 bases separated the two germline ends. The length of the CDR3 is 18 residues. The CDR3 loop is CASSLGRAGHRSSYEQYF. CDR3 nucleotide sequence: TGTGCCAGCAGCTTAGGTAGGGCAGGGCACAGAAGCTCCTACGAGCAGTACTTC.

V and J are TRBV5-1 and TRBJ2-7; possible D gene TRBD2, 6 bases. Trimming pared 4 bases from V and 0 bases from J, leaving 11 bases between. Germline-derived CDR1 and CDR2 are SGHRS and YFSETQ. The CDR3 is 14 amino acids. The CDR3 region has the DNA TGCGCCAGCAGCAAGGACGGGAGCTCCTACGAGCAGTACTTC. Its protein is CASSKDGSSYEQYF.

This clonotype has just one count. J is TRBJ2-7 and V is TRBV6-2 or TRBV6-3; D is possibly TRBD1 (6 bases). CDR1 MNHEY and CDR2 SVGEGT come from the germline V gene. The length of the CDR3 is 15 residues. V was trimmed by 4 bases and J by 3 bases, leaving 16 bases between them. CDR3 region: CASSWDKKGNYEQYF. In DNA form, the CDR3 reads TGTGCCAGCAGTTGGGACAAGAAAGGGAACTACGAGCAGTACTTC.

Many counts were recorded for this clonotype. The DNA of the CDR3 is TGTGCCATAGGGACAGAGAATAAGAACACCGGGGAGCTGTTTTTT. Amino acid sequence: CAIGTENKNTGELFF. V gene TRBV10-3 combines with J gene TRBJ2-2; 7 bases line up with TRBD1. V lost 9 bases and J lost 1; bases outside the gene matches: 8. CDR3 length: 15 amino acids. CDR1 is ENHRY and CDR2 is SYGVKD in the germline V gene.

This clonotype was picked up many times. The chain links TRBV5-6 to TRBJ2-1, with a possible D match to TRBD1 (5 bases). Germline CDR1 SGHDT, CDR2 YYEEEE. The V end lost 4 bases, the J end lost 5 bases, and 19 bases lay between the germline ends. This CDR3 has 16 amino acids. CDR3 DNA sequence: TGTGCCAGCAGCCCGTGGGGCAGACGAACCAACAATGAGCAGTTCTTC. It encodes CASSPWGRRTNNEQFF.

This rearrangement joins TRBV4-1 to TRBJ2-1; 10 bases align to TRBD1. Germline V gene lookup returns CDR1 MGHRA and CDR2 YSYEKL. Trimming at V came to 0 bases and at J to 6 bases, leaving 5 bases not matched to a gene. The CDR3 contains 16 residues. In DNA form, the CDR3 reads TGCGCCAGCAGCCAAGATCAGGACAGGGGGACCAATGAGCAGTTCTTC. Its protein product is CASSQDQDRGTNEQFF.

The sample holds many counts of this clonotype. This rearrangement joins TRBV5-1 to TRBJ1-1; the match to TRBD1 covers 9 bases. Trimming removed 3 bases from V and 4 bases from J; junction bases left unmatched: 1. The V gene's germline CDR1 is SGHRS and CDR2 YFSETQ. CDR3 length: 13 residues. The CDR3 DNA reads TGCGCCAGCAGCTCGGACAGGGGCACTGAAGCTTTCTTT. Its translation: CASSSDRGTEAFF.

The chain employs TRBV6-1 and TRBJ2-2; D may be TRBD1 (5 bases). In germline, CDR1 is MNHNS, CDR2 SASEGT. V was cut by 6 bases and J by 0 bases, with 14 bases left in between. The CDR3 consists of 16 residues. Written as DNA, the CDR3 is TGTGCCAGCAGGGTGCAGGGTGGTCCGAACACCGGGGAGCTGTTTTTT. Translating it yields CASRVQGGPNTGELFF.

This clonotype appeared many times. This chain links TRBV10-3 with TRBJ2-2, with D perhaps matching TRBD1 or TRBD2 (6 bases each). Trimming took off 0 bases at V and 4 bases at J, with 12 bases between the two ends. Germline V CDR1 and CDR2: ENHRY, SYGVKD. The CDR3 extends over 16 amino acids. This chain's CDR3 is CAISESGGLGTGELFF. CDR3 nucleotides: TGTGCCATCAGTGAGTCTGGGGGGCTCGGCACCGGGGAGCTGTTTTTT.

In this sample, this clonotype is medium-sized (0.01 to 0.1%). The V call is TRBV20-1, the J call TRBJ2-7, with TRBD1 matching over 9 bases. V dropped 4 bases and J dropped 5; count of bases not matched to a gene: 6. The CDR3 has 13 residues. Looked up from germline, CDR1 is DFQATT and CDR2 is SNEGSKA (reference sequence). The CDR3 spells CSAKTGGVHEQYF. The CDR3 DNA reads TGCAGTGCTAAAACAGGGGGCGTCCACGAGCAGTACTTC.

This clonotype was observed a handful of times. The V gene is TRBV11-3, the J gene TRBJ1-3, with no clear D. The germline V gene has CDR1 SGHNT and CDR2 YENEEA. The CDR3 consists of 11 residues. The V end was cut by 4 bases, the J end by 4 bases, with 2 bases between. The CDR3 nucleotides read TGTGCCAGCAGCTCCGGAAACACCATATATTTT. Translated: CASSSGNTIYF. The whole variable domain, remainder taken from reference TRBV11-3 and TRBJ1-3, is EAGVVQSPRYKIIEKKQPVAFWCNPISGHNTLYWYLQNLGQGPELLIRYENEEAVDDSQLPKDRFSAERLKGVDSTLKIQPAELGDSAVYLCASSSGNTIYFGEGSWLTVV.

This clonotype was found many times. The rearrangement links TRBV5-5 to TRBJ1-3, with D unresolved. V was shortened by 1 base and J by 0 bases, with 8 bases between the two germline ends. Germline CDR1 and CDR2: SGHKS and YYEKEE (reference sequence). CDR3 length equals 15 residues. The CDR3 nucleotides read TGTGCCAGCAGCTTGATTAGCTTCTCTGGAAACACCATATATTTT. Residues: CASSLISFSGNTIYF.

This clonotype was observed many times. The V call is TRBV7-2, the J call TRBJ2-7, with D possibly matching TRBD2 (5 bases). V gave up 3 bases and J gave up 3 bases, with 18 bases separating them. The germline V gene has CDR1 SGHTA and CDR2 FQGNSA. The CDR3 has 16 amino acids. Here the CDR3 DNA reads TGTGCCAGCAGCTTCCCGCGTGGGGAGCCCATCTACGAGCAGTACTTC. Encoded protein: CASSFPRGEPIYEQYF.

The V and J genes are TRBV10-3 and TRBJ2-5; D is possibly TRBD1 (5 bases). Germline lookup yields CDR1 ENHRY and CDR2 SYGVKD. The CDR3 has 15 residues. The V and J ends lost 2 bases and 1 base respectively, with 11 bases between them. The CDR3, as DNA: TGTGCCATCAGTGAGCTAACAGGCCTCCAAGAGACCCAGTACTTC. This gives the protein CAISELTGLQETQYF.

This clonotype was observed many times. The chain links TRBV4-1 to TRBJ2-7; 13 nucleotides match TRBD2. CDR1 and CDR2 from the germline V gene are MGHRA and YSYEKL. The J segment lost 9 bases and the V segment lost 1 base, leaving 3 bases of the junction unmatched. CDR3 length: 14 residues. CDR3 sequence reads: CASSQGTSGGGQYF. The CDR3 DNA follows: TGCGCCAGCAGCCAAGGGACTAGCGGGGGAGGGCAGTACTTC.

This clonotype has at least ten counts. The chain combines TRBV12-3 or TRBV12-4 with TRBJ1-2, with unresolved D. V dropped 6 bases and J dropped 0 bases, with 8 bases sitting between them. The CDR3 covers 13 residues. The CDR3 DNA reads as TGTGCCAGCAGCCTAGCACCTAACTATGGCTACACCTTC. Translating gives CASSLAPNYGYTF.

Points on this clonotype: The junction departs from germline at one end; a sequencing error may be responsible. The chain recombines TRBV5-1 with TRBJ2-2; D might be TRBD2 (5 bases). Germline-derived CDR1 and CDR2 are SGHRS and YFSETQ. CDR3 length equals 15 residues. The CDR3 loop is CASILGQTGTGELYF. CDR3 nucleotides: TGCGCCAGCATCTTAGGCCAAACGGGAACCGGGGAGCTGTATTTT.

The table lists this clonotype with many counts. The gene calls are TRBV4-1 and TRBJ2-7; TRBD2 is a possible D gene (6 bases). CDR1 and CDR2 (germline): MGHRA, YSYEKL. V lost 1 base to trimming and J lost 3 bases, with 7 bases between them. This CDR3 spans 13 amino acids. The CDR3 loop reads CASSQVGGYEQYF. The DNA for the CDR3 is TGCGCCAGCAGCCAAGTCGGGGGCTACGAGCAGTACTTC.

This clonotype was seen repeatedly, ten times or more. The chain uses TRBV5-1 and TRBJ2-2, with D maybe TRBD1 (6 bases). This CDR3 comprises 16 residues. The V end was cut by 0 bases, the J end by 8 bases, with 17 bases between. Germline loops: CDR1 SGHRS, CDR2 YFSETQ. The CDR3 coding sequence is TGCGCCAGCAGCTTGGGTTTAAGACAGGAGCCAGGGGAGCTGTTTTTT. Translation gives CASSLGLRQEPGELFF. Complete variable domain (other parts from reference TRBV5-1 and TRBJ2-2): KAGVTQTPRYLIKTRGQQVTLSCSPISGHRSVSWYQQTPGQGLQFLFEYFSETQRNKGNFPGRFSGRQFSNSRSEMNVSTLELGDSALYLCASSLGLRQEPGELFFGEGSRLTVL.

This clonotype was picked up many times. The chain joins TRBV27 to TRBJ2-7, with D tentatively TRBD1 (6 bases). Trimming removed 6 bases at V and 3 bases at J, with 12 bases between. This CDR3 comprises 13 residues. From germline, CDR1 is MNHEY and CDR2 SMNVEV (reference sequence). CDR3 sequence: CASRPGHLYEQYF. DNA of the CDR3: TGTGCCAGCAGGCCGGGACACCTCTACGAGCAGTACTTC.

Many counts were recorded for this clonotype. A read error may produce the germline difference seen at one junction end. The chain combines TRBV6-6 with TRBJ1-1, with 9 positions matching TRBD1. The germline CDR1 and CDR2 sequences are MNHNY and SVGAGI (reference sequence). The CDR3 has 12 amino acids. The CDR3 protein is CASRAQGAEAFF. CDR3 nucleotide sequence: TGTGCCAGCAGAGCACAGGGGGCTGAGGCTTTCTTT.

This clonotype has ten or more counts. The chain carries TRBV5-1 and TRBJ1-1; D ambiguous. The CDR3 is 13 residues long. V was cut by 1 base and J by 8 bases, with 12 bases left in between. Germline V gives CDR1 SGHRS, CDR2 YFSETQ. CDR3 DNA sequence: TGCGCCAGCAGCTTGAATCTAAAGGGAGAAGCTTTCTTT. Translation gives CASSLNLKGEAFF.